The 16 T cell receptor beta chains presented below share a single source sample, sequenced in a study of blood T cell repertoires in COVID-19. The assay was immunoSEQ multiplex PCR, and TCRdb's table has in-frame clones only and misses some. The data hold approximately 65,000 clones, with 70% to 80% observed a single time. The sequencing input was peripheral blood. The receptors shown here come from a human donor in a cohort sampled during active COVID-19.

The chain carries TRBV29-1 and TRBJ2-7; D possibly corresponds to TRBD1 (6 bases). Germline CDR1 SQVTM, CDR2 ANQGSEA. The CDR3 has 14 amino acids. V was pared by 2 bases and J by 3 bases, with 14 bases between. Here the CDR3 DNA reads TGCAGCGTTGAAACTAGAACAGGGATCTACGAGCAGTACTTC. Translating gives CSVETRTGIYEQYF.

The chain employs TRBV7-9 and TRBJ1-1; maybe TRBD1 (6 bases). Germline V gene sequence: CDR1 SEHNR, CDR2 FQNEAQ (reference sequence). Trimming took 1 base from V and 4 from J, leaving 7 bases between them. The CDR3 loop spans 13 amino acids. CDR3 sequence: CASSLGGLTEAFF. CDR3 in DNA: TGTGCCAGCAGCTTAGGGGGGCTCACTGAAGCTTTCTTT.

CDR3 DNA: TGTGCCAGCAGGGACAGGGTGACAGATACGCAGTATTTT. It encodes CASRDRVTDTQYF. J is TRBJ2-3 and V is TRBV19; 9 bases line up with TRBD1. The V and J ends lost 9 bases and 3 bases, in that order; junction bases with no gene match: 4. CDR3 length: 13 amino acids. From germline, CDR1 is LNHDA and CDR2 SQIVND (reference sequence).

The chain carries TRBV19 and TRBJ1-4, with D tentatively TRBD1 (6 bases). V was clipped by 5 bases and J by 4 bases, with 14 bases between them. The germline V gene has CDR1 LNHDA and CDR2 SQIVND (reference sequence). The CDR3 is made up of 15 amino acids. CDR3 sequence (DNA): TGTGCCAGTAGTCCAGAAGGACAGAGTAATGAAAAACTGTTTTTT. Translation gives CASSPEGQSNEKLFF.

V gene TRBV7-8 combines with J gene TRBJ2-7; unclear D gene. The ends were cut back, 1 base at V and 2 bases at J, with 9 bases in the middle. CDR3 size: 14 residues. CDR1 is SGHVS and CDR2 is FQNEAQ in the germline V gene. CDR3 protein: CASSLGQDPYEQYF. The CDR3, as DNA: TGTGCCAGCAGCTTAGGACAAGATCCCTACGAGCAGTACTTC.

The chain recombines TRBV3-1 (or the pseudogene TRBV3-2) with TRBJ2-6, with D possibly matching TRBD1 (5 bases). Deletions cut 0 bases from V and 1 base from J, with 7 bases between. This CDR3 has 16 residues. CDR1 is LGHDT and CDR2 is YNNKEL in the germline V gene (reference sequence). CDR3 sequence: CASSQDRGSGANVLTF. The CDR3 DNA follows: TGTGCCAGCAGCCAAGATAGGGGATCTGGGGCCAACGTCCTGACTTTC.

The CDR3 DNA reads TGTGCCAGTAGTATGGGGCAGTCGAGCAATTCACCCCTCCACTTT. Translation: CASSMGQSSNSPLHF. The V call is TRBV19, the J call TRBJ1-6; a possible D gene is TRBD1 (5 bases). V lost 3 bases, J lost 7 bases, and 13 bases lay in between. CDR1 and CDR2 (germline): LNHDA, SQIVND (reference sequence). This CDR3 spans 15 amino acids.

The CDR3 DNA is TGTGCCAGCAGTTTATCTTTAGGGGTTCACTATGGCTACACCTTC. Translation gives CASSLSLGVHYGYTF. The chain links TRBV28 to TRBJ1-2; D perhaps matches TRBD1 (5 bases). The CDR3 totals 15 residues. Germline V lookup: CDR1 MDHEN, CDR2 SYDVKM. The V end lost 1 base, the J end lost 3 bases, and 12 bases lay between the germline ends.

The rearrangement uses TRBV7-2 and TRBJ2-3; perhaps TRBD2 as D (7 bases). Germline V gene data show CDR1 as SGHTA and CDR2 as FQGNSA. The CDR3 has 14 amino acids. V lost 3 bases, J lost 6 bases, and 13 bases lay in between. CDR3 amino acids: CASSLGGGADTQYF. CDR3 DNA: TGTGCCAGCAGCTTGGGAGGGGGGGCGGATACGCAGTATTTT.

The CDR3 DNA is TGTGCCAGCTCATCCGGACCGACAGATGCCCAGTACTTC. It specifies CASSSGPTDAQYF. The chain combines TRBV18 with TRBJ2-5; D is perhaps TRBD1 (5 bases). CDR1 is KGHSH and CDR2 is LQKENI in the germline V gene. The CDR3 is 13 residues long. The ends were cut back, 5 bases at V and 9 bases at J, with 16 bases in the middle. Together with reference TRBV18 and TRBJ2-5, the CDR3 gives the full variable domain: NAGVMQNPRHLVRRRGQEARLRCSPMKGHSHVYWYRQLPEEGLKFMVYLQKENIIDESGMPKERFSAEFPKEGPSILRIQQVVRGDSAAYFCASSSGPTDAQYFGPGTRLLVL.

CDR3: CSVVAGGYNEQFF. CDR3 bases: TGCAGCGTTGTGGCTGGAGGGTACAATGAGCAGTTCTTC. The chain has TRBV29-1 and TRBJ2-1, with D possibly matching TRBD2 (6 bases). Trimming pared 4 bases from V and 4 bases from J, leaving 11 bases between. Germline values: CDR1 SQVTM, CDR2 ANQGSEA. The CDR3 is 13 residues long.

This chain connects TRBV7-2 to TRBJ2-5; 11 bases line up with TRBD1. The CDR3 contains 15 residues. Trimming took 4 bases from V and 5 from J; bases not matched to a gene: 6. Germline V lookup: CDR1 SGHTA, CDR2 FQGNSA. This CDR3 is CASSSGQGAFETQYF. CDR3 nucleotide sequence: TGTGCCAGCAGCTCAGGACAGGGGGCCTTTGAGACCCAGTACTTC.

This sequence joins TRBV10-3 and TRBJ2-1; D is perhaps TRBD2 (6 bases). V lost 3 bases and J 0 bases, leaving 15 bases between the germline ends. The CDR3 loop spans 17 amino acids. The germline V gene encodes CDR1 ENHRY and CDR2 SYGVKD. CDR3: CAISDFAGLSSYNEQFF. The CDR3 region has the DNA TGTGCCATCAGTGACTTTGCGGGACTGAGCTCCTACAATGAGCAGTTCTTC.

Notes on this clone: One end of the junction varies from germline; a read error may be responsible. The CDR3 here is CASSLGETSGGTTSTDTQYF. The DNA of the CDR3 is TGTGCTAGCAGCTTAGGGGAGACTAGCGGGGGGACTACAAGCACAGATACGCAGTATTTT. J is TRBJ2-3 and V is TRBV7-7; 13 nucleotides line up with TRBD2. Germline CDR1 and CDR2: SSHAT and FNYEAQ (reference sequence). This CDR3 comprises 20 residues.

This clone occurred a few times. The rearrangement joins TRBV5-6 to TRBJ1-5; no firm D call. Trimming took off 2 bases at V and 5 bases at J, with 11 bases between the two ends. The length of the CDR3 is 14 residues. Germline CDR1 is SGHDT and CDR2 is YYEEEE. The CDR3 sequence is CASSLSGPDQPQHF. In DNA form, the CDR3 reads TGTGCCAGCAGCTTATCTGGGCCCGATCAGCCCCAGCATTTT.

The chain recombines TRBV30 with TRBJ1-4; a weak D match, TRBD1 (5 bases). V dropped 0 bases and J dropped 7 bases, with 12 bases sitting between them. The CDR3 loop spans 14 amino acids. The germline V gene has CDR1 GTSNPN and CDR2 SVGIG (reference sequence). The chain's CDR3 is CAWSVGQGAEKLFF. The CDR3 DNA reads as TGTGCCTGGAGTGTAGGCCAGGGTGCTGAAAAACTGTTTTTT.